This T cell receptor beta chain is drawn from a study of CD8 T cells in ankylosing spondylitis. Study findings and constraints: Relatively rare in peripheral blood, disease-linked clones were also CD8+. A motif of 7 or 8 highly homologous TCR beta variants was seen as apparently characteristic of ankylosing spondylitis blood. Reportedly, significant enrichment of disease-linked clones occurred in matched ankylosing spondylitis synovial fluid.

For this clonotype: Its specificity is unknown.

Making use of molecular barcodes, quantitative 5'-RACE generated TCR beta libraries. TCRdb passed the 5' RACE reads through MiXCR, listing each CDR3 protein once. The sample records hundreds of thousands of distinct CDR3 sequences, 12% being singletons. The source is a male donor with ankylosing spondylitis. The source material was blood, either unsorted or a sorted T cell fraction (not recorded which).

In nucleotides, the CDR3 is TGTGCCAGCAGCCAGTGGACAGTGCCCCCCCCGGCTAACTATGGCTACACCTTC. Protein product: CASSQWTVPPPANYGYTF. The V call is TRBV11-1, the J call TRBJ1-2, with D perhaps matching TRBD1 (6 bases). The CDR3 is 18 residues long. V was trimmed by 5 bases and J by 0 bases, leaving 22 bases between them. Germline values: CDR1 SGHAT, CDR2 FQDESV (reference sequence). The variable domain in full, completed from reference TRBV11-1 and TRBJ1-2, reads EAEVAQSPRYKITEKSQAVAFWCDPISGHATLYWYRQILGQGPELLVQFQDESVVDDSQLPKDRFSAERLKGVDSTLKIQPAELGDSAMYLCASSQWTVPPPANYGYTFGSGTRLTVV.